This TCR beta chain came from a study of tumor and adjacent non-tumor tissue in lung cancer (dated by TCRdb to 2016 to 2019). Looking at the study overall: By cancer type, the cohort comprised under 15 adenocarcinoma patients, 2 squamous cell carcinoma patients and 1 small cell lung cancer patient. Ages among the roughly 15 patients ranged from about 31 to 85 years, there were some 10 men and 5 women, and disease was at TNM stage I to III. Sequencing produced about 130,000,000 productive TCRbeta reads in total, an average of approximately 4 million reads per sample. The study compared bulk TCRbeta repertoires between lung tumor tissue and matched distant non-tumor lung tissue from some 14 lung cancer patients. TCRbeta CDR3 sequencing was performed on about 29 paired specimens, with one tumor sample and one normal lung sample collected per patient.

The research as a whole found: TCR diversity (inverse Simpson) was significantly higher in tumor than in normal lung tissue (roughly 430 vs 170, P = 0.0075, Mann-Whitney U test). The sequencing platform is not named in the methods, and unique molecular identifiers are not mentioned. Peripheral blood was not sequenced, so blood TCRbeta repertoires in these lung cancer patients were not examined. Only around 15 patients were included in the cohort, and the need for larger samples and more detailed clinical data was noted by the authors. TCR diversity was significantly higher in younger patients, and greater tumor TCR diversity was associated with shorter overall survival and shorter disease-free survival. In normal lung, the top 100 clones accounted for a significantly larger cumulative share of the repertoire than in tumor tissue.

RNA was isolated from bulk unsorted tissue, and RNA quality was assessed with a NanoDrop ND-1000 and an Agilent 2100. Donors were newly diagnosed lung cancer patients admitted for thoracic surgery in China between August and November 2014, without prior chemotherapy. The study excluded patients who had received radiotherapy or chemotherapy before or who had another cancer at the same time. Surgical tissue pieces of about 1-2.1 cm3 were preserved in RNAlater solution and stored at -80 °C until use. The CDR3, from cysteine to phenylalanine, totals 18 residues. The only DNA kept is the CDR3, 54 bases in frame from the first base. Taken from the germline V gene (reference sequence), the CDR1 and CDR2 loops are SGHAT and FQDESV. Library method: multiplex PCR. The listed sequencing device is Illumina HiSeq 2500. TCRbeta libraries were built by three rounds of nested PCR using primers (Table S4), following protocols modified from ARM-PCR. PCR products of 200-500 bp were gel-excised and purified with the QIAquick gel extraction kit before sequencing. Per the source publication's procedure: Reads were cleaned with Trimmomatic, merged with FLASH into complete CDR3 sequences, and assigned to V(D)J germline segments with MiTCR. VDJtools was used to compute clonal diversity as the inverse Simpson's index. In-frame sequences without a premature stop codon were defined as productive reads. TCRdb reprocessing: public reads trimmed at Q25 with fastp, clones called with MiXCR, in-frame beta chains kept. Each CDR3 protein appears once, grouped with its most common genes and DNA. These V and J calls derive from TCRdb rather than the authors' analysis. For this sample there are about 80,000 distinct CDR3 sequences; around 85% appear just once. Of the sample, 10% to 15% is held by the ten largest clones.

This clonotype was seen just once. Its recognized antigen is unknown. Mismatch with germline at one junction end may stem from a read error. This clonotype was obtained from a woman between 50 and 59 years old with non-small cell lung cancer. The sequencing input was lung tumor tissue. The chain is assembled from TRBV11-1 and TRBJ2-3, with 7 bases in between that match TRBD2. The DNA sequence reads TGTGCCAGTAGCTTTGGACTAGTGGGGTTAAAAAGCACAGATACGCAGTATTTT. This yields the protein CASSFGLVGLKSTDTQYF. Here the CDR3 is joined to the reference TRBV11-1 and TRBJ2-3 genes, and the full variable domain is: EAEVAQSPRYKITEKSQAVAFWCDPISGHATLYWYRQILGQGPELLVQFQDESVVDDSQLPKDRFSAERLKGVDSTLKIQPAELGDSAMYLCASSFGLVGLKSTDTQYFGPGTRLTVL.